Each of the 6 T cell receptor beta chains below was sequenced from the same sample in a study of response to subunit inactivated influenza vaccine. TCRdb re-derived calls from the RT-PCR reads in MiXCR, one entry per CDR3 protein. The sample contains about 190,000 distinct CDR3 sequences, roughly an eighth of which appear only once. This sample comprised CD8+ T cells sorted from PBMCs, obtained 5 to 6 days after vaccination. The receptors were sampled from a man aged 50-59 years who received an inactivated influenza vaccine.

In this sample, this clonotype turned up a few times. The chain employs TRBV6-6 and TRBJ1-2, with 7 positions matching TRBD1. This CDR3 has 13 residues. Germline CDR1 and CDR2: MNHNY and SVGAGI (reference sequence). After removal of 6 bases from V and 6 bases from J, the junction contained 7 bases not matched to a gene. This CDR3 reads CASRPDRAHGYTF. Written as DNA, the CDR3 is TGTGCCAGCAGGCCCGACAGGGCCCATGGCTACACCTTC.

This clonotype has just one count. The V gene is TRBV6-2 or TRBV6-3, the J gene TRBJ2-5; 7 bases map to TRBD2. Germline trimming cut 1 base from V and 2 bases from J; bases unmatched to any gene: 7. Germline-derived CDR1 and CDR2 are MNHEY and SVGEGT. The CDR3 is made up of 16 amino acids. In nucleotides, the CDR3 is TGTGCCAGCAGTTACTTCCTAGCGGATTTACAAGAGACCCAGTACTTC. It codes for CASSYFLADLQETQYF.

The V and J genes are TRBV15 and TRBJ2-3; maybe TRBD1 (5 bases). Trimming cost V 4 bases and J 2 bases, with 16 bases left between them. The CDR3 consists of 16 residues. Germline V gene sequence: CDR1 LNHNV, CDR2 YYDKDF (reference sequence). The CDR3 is CATSNYPREFTDTQYF. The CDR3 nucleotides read TGTGCCACCAGCAATTATCCCAGGGAATTCACAGATACGCAGTATTTT.

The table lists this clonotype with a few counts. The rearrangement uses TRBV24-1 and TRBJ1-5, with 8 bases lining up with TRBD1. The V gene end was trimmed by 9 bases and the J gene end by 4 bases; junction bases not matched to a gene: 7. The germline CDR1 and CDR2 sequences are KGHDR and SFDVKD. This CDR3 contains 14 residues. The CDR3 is CATQGQARNQPQHF. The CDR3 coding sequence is TGTGCCACCCAGGGACAGGCTAGGAATCAGCCCCAGCATTTT.

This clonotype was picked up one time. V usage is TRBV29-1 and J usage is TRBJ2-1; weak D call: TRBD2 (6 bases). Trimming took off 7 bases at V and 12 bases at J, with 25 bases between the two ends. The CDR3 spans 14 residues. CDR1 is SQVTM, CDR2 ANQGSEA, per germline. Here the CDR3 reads CSALEGGGVTWQFF. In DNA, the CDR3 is TGCAGCGCACTCGAAGGAGGCGGGGTAACCTGGCAGTTCTTC.

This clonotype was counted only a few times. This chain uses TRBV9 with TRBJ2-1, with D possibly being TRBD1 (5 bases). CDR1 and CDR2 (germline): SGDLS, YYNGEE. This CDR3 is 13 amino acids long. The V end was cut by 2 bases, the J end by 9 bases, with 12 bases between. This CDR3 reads CASSVGHFGEQFF. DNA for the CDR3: TGTGCCAGCAGCGTCGGACATTTCGGTGAGCAGTTCTTC.